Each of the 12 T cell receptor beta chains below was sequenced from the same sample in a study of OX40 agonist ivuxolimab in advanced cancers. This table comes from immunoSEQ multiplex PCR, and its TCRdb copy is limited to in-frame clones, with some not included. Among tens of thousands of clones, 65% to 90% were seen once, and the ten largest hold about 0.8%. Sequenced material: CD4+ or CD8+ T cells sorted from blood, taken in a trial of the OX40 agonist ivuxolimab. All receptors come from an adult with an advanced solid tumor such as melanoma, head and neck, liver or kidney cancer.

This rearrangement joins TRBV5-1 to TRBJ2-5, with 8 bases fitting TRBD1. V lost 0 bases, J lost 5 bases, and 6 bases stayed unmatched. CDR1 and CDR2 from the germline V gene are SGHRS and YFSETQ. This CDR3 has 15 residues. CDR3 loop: CASSLAQGAGETQYF. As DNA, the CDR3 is TGCGCCAGCAGCTTGGCCCAGGGGGCAGGGGAGACCCAGTACTTC. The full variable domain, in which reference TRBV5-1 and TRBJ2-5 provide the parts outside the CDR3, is KAGVTQTPRYLIKTRGQQVTLSCSPISGHRSVSWYQQTPGQGLQFLFEYFSETQRNKGNFPGRFSGRQFSNSRSEMNVSTLELGDSALYLCASSLAQGAGETQYFGPGTRLLVL.

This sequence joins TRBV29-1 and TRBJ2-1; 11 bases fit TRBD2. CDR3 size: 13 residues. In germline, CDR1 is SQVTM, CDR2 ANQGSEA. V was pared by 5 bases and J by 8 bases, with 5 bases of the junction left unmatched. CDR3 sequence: CSVLQLAGDEQFF. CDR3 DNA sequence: TGCAGCGTTTTACAACTAGCGGGAGATGAGCAGTTCTTC.

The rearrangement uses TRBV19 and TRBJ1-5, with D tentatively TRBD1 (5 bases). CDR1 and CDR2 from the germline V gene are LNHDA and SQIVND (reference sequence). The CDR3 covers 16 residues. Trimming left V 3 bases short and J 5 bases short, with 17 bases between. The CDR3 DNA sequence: TGTGCCAGTAGTATGGACCCCGGGGCACATTATCAGCCCCAGCATTTT. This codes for CASSMDPGAHYQPQHF. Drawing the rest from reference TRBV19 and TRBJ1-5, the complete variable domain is DGGITQSPKYLFRKEGQNVTLSCEQNLNHDAMYWYRQDPGQGLRLIYYSQIVNDFQKGDIAEGYSVSREKKESFPLTVTSAQKNPTAFYLCASSMDPGAHYQPQHFGDGTRLSIL.

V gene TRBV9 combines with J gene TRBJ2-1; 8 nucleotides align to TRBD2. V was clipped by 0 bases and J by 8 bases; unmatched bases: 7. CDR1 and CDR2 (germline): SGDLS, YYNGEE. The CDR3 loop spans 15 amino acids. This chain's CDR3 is CASSVGTGGPHEQFF. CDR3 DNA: TGTGCCAGCAGCGTAGGGACGGGAGGGCCCCATGAGCAGTTCTTC.

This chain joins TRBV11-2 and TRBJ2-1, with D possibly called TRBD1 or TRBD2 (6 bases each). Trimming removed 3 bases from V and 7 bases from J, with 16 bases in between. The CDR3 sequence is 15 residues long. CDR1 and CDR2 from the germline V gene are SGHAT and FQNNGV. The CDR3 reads CASSLLTGAANEQFF. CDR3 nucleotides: TGTGCCAGCAGCTTGCTTACGGGGGCGGCAAATGAGCAGTTCTTC.

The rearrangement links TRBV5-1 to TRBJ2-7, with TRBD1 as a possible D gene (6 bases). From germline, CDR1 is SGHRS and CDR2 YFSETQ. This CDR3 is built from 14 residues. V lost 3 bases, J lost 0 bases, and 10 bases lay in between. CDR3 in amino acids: CASSSDRFSYEQYF. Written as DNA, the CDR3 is TGCGCCAGCAGCTCAGACAGGTTCTCCTACGAGCAGTACTTC.

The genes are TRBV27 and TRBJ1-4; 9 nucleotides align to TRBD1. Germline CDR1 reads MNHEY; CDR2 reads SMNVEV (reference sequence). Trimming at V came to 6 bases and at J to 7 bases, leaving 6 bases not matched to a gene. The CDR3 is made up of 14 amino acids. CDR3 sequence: CASSRTGASEKLFF. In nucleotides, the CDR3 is TGTGCCAGCAGCAGGACAGGGGCGAGTGAAAAACTGTTTTTT. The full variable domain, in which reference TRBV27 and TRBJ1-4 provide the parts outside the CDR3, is EAQVTQNPRYLITVTGKKLTVTCSQNMNHEYMSWYRQDPGLGLRQIYYSMNVEVTDKGDVPEGYKVSRKEKRNFPLILESPSPNQTSLYFCASSRTGASEKLFFGSGTQLSVL.

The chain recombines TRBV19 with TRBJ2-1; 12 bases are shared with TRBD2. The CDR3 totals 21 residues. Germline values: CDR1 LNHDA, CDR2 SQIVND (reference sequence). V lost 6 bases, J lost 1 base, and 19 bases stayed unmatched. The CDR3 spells CASSFHPQAASGGGSYNEQFF. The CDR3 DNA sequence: TGTGCCAGTAGCTTCCACCCCCAGGCTGCTAGCGGGGGGGGTTCCTACAATGAGCAGTTCTTC.

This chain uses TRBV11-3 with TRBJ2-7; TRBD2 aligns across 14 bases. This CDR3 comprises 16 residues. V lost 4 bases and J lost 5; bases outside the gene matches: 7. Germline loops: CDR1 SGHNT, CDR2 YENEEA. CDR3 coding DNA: TGTGCCAGCAGCTCCGGACTAGCGGGAGGAAGAGACGAGCAGTACTTC. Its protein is CASSSGLAGGRDEQYF.

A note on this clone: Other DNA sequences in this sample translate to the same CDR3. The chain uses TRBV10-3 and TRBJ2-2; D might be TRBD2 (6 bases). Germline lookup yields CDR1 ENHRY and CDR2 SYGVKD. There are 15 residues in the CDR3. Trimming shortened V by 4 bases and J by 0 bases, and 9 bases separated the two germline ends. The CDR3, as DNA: TGTGCCATCAGTGTGGAGGGAGCGAACACCGGGGAGCTGTTTTTT. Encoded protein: CAISVEGANTGELFF.

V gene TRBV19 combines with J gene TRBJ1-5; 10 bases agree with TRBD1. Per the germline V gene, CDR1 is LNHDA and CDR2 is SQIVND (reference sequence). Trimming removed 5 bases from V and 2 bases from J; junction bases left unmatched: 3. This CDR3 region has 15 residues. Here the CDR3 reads CASSPGTGGNQPQHF. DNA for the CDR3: TGTGCCAGTAGTCCAGGGACAGGGGGCAATCAGCCCCAGCATTTT.

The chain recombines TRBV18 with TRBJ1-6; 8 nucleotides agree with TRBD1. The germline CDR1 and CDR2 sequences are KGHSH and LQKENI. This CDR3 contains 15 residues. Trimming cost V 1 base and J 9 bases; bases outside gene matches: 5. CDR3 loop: CASSPQTGEGSPLHF. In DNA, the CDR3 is TGTGCCAGCTCACCACAGACAGGGGAGGGTTCACCCCTCCACTTT.